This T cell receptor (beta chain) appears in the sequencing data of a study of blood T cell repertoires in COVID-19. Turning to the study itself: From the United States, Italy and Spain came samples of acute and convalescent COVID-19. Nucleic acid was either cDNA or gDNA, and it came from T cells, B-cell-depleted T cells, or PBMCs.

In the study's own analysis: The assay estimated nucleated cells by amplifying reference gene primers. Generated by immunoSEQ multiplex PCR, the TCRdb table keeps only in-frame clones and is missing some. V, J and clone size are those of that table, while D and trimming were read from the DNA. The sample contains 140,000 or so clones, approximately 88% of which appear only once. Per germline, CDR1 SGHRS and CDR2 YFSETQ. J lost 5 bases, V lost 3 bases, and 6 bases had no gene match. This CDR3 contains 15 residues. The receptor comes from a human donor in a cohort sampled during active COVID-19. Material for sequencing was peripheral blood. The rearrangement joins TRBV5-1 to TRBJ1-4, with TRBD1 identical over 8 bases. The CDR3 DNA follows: TGCGCCAGCAGCTGGAACAGGGGGGGAAATGAAAAACTGTTTTTT. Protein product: CASSWNRGGNEKLFF.